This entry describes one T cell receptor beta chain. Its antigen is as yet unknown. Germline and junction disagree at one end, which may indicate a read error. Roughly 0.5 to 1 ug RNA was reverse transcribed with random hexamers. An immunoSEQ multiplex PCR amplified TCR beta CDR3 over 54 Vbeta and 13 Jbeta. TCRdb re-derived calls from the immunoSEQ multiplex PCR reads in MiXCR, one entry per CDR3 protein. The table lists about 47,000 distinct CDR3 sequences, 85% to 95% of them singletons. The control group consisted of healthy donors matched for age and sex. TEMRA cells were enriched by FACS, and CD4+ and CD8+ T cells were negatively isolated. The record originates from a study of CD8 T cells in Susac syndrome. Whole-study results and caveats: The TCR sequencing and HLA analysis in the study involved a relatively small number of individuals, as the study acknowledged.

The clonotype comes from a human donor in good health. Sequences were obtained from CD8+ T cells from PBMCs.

CDR3 bases: TGTGCCAGCACTTTATCCCCGGGGGAGACCCAGTACTTC. This encodes CASTLSPGETQYF. The chain combines TRBV27 with TRBJ2-5; D is perhaps TRBD2 (5 bases). Germline assignment: CDR1 MNHEY and CDR2 SMNVEV (reference sequence). The CDR3 runs 13 residues.